This T cell receptor (beta chain) originates from a study of T cell changes during pregnancy in multiple sclerosis (dated by TCRdb to about 2019). Regarding the complete study: The study examined how the T cell repertoire changed over the course of pregnancy in women with multiple sclerosis.

CDR1 and CDR2 are read off the germline V gene as SQVTM and ANQGSEA. V loses 6 bases at its end and J loses 5 bases; junction bases beyond the gene matches: 11. From cysteine to phenylalanine, the CDR3 is 14 amino acids long. Only the CDR3 portion is preserved as DNA: 42 bases, with reading frame beginning at the first base. Library preparation was by the immunoSEQ multiplex PCR assay. Here the immuneACCESS table is served through TCRdb, limited to in-frame sequences with V and J called. Missing clones are a known gap in these copies; in checked studies unresolved V genes cover under half, and the rest lacks a known reason. The sample table lists over 40,000 clones, more than 70% of them with a count of one. Clones ranked in the top ten supply 5.9% of the sample. This clone is described as large (0.1 to 1%). This clone's antigen is unknown. No base-level quality is on record; no much larger clone is a single base apart.

The source is a female donor in good health, enrolled as a control in a pregnancy study. This sample comprised CD8+ T cells from peripheral blood mononuclear cells, obtained after pregnancy. This chain is built from TRBV29-1 and TRBJ1-2; 8 of the junction bases match TRBD1. CDR3 loop: CSVGQGDRSYGYTF. In nucleotide form, the sequence is TGCAGCGTAGGACAGGGAGATCGTTCTTATGGCTACACCTTC.